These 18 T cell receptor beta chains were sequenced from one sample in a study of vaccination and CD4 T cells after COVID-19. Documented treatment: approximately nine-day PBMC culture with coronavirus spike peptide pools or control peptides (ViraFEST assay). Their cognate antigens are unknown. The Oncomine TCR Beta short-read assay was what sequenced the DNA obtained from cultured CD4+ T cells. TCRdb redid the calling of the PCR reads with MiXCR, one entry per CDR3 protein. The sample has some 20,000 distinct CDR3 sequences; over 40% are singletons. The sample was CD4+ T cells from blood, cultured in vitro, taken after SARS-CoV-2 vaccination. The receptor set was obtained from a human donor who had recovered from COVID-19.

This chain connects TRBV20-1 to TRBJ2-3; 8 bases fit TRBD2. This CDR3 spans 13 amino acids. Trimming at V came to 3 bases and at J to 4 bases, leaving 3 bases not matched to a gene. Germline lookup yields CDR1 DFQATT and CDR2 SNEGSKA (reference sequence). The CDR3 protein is CSASGRAADTQYF. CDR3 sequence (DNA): TGCAGTGCTAGCGGGAGGGCCGCAGATACGCAGTATTTT.

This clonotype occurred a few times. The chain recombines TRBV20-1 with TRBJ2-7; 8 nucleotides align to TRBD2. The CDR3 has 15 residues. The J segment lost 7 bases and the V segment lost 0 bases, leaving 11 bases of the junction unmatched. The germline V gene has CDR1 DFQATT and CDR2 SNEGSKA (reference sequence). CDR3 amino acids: CSAREGSGGPFEQYF. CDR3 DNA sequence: TGCAGTGCTAGAGAGGGATCGGGAGGGCCTTTTGAGCAGTACTTC.

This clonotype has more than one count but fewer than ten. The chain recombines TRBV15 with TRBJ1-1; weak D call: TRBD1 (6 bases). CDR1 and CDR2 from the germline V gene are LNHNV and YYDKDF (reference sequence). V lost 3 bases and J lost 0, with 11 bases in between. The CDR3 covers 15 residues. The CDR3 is CATSRMRGVNTEAFF. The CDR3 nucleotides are TGTGCCACCAGCAGGATGAGGGGGGTGAACACTGAAGCTTTCTTT.

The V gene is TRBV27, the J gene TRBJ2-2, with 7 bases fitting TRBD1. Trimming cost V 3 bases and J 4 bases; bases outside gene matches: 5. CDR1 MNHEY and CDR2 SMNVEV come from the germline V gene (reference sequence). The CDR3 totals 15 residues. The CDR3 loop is CASSLRAGGTGELFF. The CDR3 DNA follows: TGTGCCAGCAGTTTGAGGGCAGGGGGCACCGGGGAGCTGTTTTTT.

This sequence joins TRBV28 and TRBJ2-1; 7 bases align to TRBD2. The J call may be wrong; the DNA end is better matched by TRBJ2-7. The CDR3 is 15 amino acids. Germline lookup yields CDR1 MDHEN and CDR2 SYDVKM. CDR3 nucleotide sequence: TGTGCCAGCACCGTCCCCGGGGGAGGGCCCCACGAGCAGTACTTC. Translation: CASTVPGGGPHEQYF.

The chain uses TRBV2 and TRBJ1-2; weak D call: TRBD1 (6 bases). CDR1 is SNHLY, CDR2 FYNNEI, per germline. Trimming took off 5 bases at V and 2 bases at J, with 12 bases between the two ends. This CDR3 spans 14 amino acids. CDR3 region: CASSFGRGNYGYTF. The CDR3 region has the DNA TGTGCCAGCAGTTTTGGCAGGGGAAACTATGGCTACACCTTC.

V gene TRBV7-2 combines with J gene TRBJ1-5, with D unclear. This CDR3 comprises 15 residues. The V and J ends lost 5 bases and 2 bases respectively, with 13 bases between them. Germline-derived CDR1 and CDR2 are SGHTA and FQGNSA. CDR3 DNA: TGTGCCAGCAGCCCCCCGGGGAGGGGCAATCAGCCCCAGCATTTT. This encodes CASSPPGRGNQPQHF. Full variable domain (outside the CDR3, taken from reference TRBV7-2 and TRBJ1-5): GAGVSQSPSNKVTEKGKDVELRCDPISGHTALYWYRQSLGQGLEFLIYFQGNSAPDKSGLPSDRFSAERTGGSVSTLTIQRTQQEDSAVYLCASSPPGRGNQPQHFGDGTRLSIL.

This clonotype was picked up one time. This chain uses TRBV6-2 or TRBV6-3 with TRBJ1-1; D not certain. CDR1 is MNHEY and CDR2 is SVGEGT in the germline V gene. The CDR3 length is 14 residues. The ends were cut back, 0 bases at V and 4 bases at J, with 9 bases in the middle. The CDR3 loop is CASSYSGVGTEAFF. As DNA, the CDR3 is TGTGCCAGCAGTTACTCCGGGGTGGGCACTGAAGCTTTCTTT.

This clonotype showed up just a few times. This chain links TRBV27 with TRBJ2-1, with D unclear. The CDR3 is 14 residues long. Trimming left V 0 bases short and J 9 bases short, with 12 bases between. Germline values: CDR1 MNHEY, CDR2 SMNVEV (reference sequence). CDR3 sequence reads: CASSLSLYGAEQFF. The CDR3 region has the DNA TGTGCCAGCAGTTTATCCCTATATGGCGCTGAGCAGTTCTTC.

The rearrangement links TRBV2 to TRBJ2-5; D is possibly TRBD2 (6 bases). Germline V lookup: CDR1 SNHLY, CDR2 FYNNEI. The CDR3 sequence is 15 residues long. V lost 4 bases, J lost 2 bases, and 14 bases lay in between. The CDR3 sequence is CASSAEGLRQETQYF. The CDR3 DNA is TGTGCCAGCAGTGCAGAGGGACTCCGGCAAGAGACCCAGTACTTC.

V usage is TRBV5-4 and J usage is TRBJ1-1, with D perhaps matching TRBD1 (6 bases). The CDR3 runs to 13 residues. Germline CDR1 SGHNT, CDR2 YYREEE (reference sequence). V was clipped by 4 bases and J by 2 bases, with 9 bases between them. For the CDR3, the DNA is TGTGCCAGCAGCAACAGGGAAAACACTGAAGCTTTCTTT. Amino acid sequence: CASSNRENTEAFF.

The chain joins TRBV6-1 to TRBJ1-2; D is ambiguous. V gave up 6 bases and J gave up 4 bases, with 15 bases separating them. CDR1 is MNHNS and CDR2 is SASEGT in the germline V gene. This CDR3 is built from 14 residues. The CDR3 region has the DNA TGTGCCAGCAGGTCCGGAGGCCTAGGCTATGGCTACACCTTC. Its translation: CASRSGGLGYGYTF.

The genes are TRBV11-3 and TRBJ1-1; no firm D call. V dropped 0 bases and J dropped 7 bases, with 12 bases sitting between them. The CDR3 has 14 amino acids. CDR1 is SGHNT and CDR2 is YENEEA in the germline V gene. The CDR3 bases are TGTGCCAGCAGCTTAGATTCGTACGGACGTGAAGCTTTCTTT. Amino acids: CASSLDSYGREAFF. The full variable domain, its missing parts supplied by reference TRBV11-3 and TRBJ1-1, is EAGVVQSPRYKIIEKKQPVAFWCNPISGHNTLYWYLQNLGQGPELLIRYENEEAVDDSQLPKDRFSAERLKGVDSTLKIQPAELGDSAVYLCASSLDSYGREAFFGQGTRLTVV.

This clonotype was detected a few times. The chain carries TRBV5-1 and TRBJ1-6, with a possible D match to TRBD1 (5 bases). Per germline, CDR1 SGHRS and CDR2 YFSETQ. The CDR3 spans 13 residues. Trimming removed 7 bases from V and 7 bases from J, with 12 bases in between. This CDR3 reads CASAQEGNSPLHF. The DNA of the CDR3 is TGCGCCAGCGCCCAAGAGGGGAATTCACCCCTCCACTTT.

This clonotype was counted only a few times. The DNA of the CDR3 is TGTGCCAGCAGTTGGGGGCAGGGAATTCCGGGAGGCTACACCTTC. Translated, it gives CASSWGQGIPGGYTF. The chain uses TRBV27 and TRBJ1-2, with D possibly matching TRBD1 (6 bases). Germline V lookup: CDR1 MNHEY, CDR2 SMNVEV (reference sequence). Trimming left V 4 bases short and J 8 bases short, with 20 bases between. This CDR3 is 15 amino acids long.

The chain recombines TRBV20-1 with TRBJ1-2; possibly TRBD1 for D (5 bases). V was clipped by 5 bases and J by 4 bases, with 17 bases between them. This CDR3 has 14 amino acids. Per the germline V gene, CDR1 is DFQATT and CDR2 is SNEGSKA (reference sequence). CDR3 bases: TGCAGTGCTCCGACGGGGGGGTTCGCCTATGGCTACACCTTC. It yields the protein CSAPTGGFAYGYTF.

CDR3 coding DNA: TGCAGCTTCGCGATGAACACTGAAGCTTTCTTT. The encoded protein is CSFAMNTEAFF. V usage is TRBV29-1 and J usage is TRBJ1-1; D not resolved. The CDR3 contains 11 residues. Germline V CDR1 and CDR2: SQVTM, ANQGSEA. Trimming cost V 8 bases and J 0 bases, with 7 bases left between them.

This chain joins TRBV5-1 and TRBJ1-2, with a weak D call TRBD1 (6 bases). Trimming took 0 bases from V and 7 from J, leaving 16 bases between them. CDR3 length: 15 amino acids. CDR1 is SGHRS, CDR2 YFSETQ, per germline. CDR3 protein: CASSLDSTGAGGYTF. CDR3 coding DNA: TGCGCCAGCAGCTTGGACTCTACGGGGGCAGGTGGCTACACCTTC.